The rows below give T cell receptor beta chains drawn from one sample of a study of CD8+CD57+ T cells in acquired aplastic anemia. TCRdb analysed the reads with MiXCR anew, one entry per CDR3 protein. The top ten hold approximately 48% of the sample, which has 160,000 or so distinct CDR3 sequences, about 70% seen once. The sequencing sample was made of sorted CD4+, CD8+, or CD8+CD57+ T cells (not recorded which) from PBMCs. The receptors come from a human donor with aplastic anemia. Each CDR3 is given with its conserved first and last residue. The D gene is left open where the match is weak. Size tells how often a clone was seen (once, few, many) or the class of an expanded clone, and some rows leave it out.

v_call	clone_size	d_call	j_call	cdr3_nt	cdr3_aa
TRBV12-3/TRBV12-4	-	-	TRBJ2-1	TGTGCCAGCAGTTCGGATTACAATGAGCAGTTCTTC	CASSSDYNEQFF
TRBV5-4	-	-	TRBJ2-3	TGTGCCAGCAGCCCCACTAGCAATTCTCGCCCTGGGAGTACGCAGTATTTT	CASSPTSNSRPGSTQYF
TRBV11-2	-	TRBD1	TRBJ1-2	TGTGCCAGCAGCCTCGACAGGGCAGGTGGCTACACCTTC	CASSLDRAGGYTF
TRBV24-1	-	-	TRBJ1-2	TGTGCCACCAGTGACGCATACACTGGCGGCTACACCTTC	CATSDAYTGGYTF
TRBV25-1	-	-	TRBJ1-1	TGTGCCAGCACCCTGGGGGGGGCACTGAACACTGAAGCTTTCTTT	CASTLGGALNTEAFF
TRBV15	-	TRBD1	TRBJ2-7	TGTGCCACCAGCAGAACAGGGGGCGCTTCGCTCGAGCAGTACTTC	CATSRTGGASLEQYF
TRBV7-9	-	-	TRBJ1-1	TGTGCCAGCGGCCGTAACCAGAACACTGAAGCTTTCTTT	CASGRNQNTEAFF
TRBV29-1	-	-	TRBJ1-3	TGCAGCGTTACAGGGAGTGGAAACACCATATATTTT	CSVTGSGNTIYF
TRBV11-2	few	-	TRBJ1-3	TGTGCCAGCAGCCACCGGGGGAACACCATATATTTT	CASSHRGNTIYF
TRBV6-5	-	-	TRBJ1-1	TGTGCCAGCCGCCGGGGGACGACTGAAGCTTTCTTT	CASRRGTTEAFF